This T cell receptor beta chain was captured in a study of blood T cell repertoires in COVID-19. Using immunoSEQ multiplex PCR, the repertoire was profiled, and TCRdb retains in-frame clones only, with some absent. The sample yields tens of thousands of clones, approximately 87% seen once. The CDR3 runs to 15 residues. Trimming removed 8 bases from V and 8 bases from J; junction bases left unmatched: 11. CDR1 is MGHDK and CDR2 is SYGVNS in the germline V gene. Followed longitudinally, the Seattle patients had been enrolled during active infection. Sequencing was performed on peripheral blood. V and J are TRBV25-1 and TRBJ2-7; 14 bases line up with TRBD2. This sequence was found in a man aged 35-49 years with COVID-19, enrolled during active disease. The CDR3 region has the DNA TGTGCCAGCGCGCCAGGGACTAGCGGGAGTTCGAAGCAGTACTTC. Protein sequence: CASAPGTSGSSKQYF.